Below, one TCR beta chain is given with its context. It has no known antigen specificity. No base quality information exists; no much larger clone differs at one position. The time point label of this sample denotes: baseline before first vaccination. The treatment or condition label for this specimen denotes: meningococcal conjugate vaccine given as trial control. Vaccinee samples came from UK trials COV001 and COV002, including a single-blind randomized controlled phase 2/3 trial of AZD1222 (ChAdOx1 nCoV-19) in healthy adults. For TCRbeta chain sequencing, PBMC samples were collected from trial participants at day 0 and at day 28 after the second dose. These data are taken from a study of T cell responses to AZD1222 COVID-19 vaccine (dated by TCRdb to about 2021). Notes on the research overall: TCR sequencing was performed for 230 to 250 trial participants, of whom 200 to 210 were given two doses of AZD1222 and approximately 25 were given two doses of MenACWY control vaccine. Trial participants were enrolled into age subgroups of 18-55, 56-69 and 70-plus years, which contained about 150, 28 and 57 TCR-sequenced participants, respectively.

The CDR3 regions of human TCRbeta chains were subjected to immunosequencing. The study's processing was this. TCRs in the repertoires were matched against a reference library of SARS-CoV-2-specific TCRs that had been generated with the MIRA antigen-specificity platform. Breadth was defined as the fraction of unique TCRs that were SARS-CoV-2-associated. Depth was defined as the fraction of total T cells that were SARS-CoV-2-associated. Using the MIRA data, each spike-specific TCR was mapped to the spike region that the TCR reacts to and placed in a CD4 or CD8 class. Log10-transformed breadth and depth values were compared by one-way ANOVA with Sidak's multiple comparisons tests. The clones in this table, taken by TCRdb from immuneACCESS, are in-frame only. Not every clone is retained; where verified, under half of the shortfall comes from an unresolved V gene, and the cause of the rest is unknown. V and J calls and clone size are as listed in that table; D and trimming were resolved from the DNA. A total of fewer than 55,000 clones appear in this sample, roughly three quarters of them only once. The top ten constitute 20% to 25% of the sample.

Study-wide conclusions, independent of this receptor: Participants were mostly white British, with more females than males. The authors suggested clonal diversity may have been underestimated. CD4 TCRs associated with the vaccine covered the entire spike protein, and the dominant responses were in regions 160-218 and 743-854. Conclusions about previously exposed vaccinees are limited because only a handful of AZD1222 recipients were SARS-CoV-2 seropositive at baseline. Spike-specific TCR breadth and depth rose significantly after two AZD1222 doses compared with day 0 and with MenACWY recipients. Because no day 14 peak-response samples were available, repertoires were characterized only after the peak T cell response. In the small 56-69-year group, the increase in depth fell short of significance, most likely because of low power. Epitopes outside the regions mutated in the B.1.351 and B.1.1.7 variants were reportedly recognized by nearly half of the unique spike-specific TCRs.

CDR1 and CDR2, looked up from the germline V gene, are MDHEN and SYDVKM. The CDR3 runs 12 amino acids, cysteine and phenylalanine included. The entry retains the CDR3 DNA only, 36 bases that are in frame from base 1. The trim is 2 bases for V and 6 bases for J, with a gap of 8 bases between the germline ends. The TCR comes from an adult in good health. Sequenced here: peripheral blood, sampled on day 0 of MenACWY control vaccination. The chain is assembled from TRBV28 and TRBJ2-7; TRBD1 is a weak D gene call, 5 bases matching. The CDR3 region has the sequence CASSLVRAEQYF. The DNA sequence is as follows: TGTGCCAGCAGTTTAGTCAGGGCCGAGCAGTACTTC.